This passage covers 7 T cell receptor beta chains from one sample sequenced in a study of radiation and T cells in renal cell carcinoma. As for time point: blood 4 weeks post-SBRT, at nephrectomy. As to treatment: 15 Gy SBRT to primary tumor, nephrectomy 4 weeks later. Some clones are missing from TCRdb's copy, which holds only in-frame ones; the method was immunoSEQ multiplex PCR. The table records fewer than 200,000 clones, about 88% of them present only once. The sample here was blood, taken from a patient whose treatment included radiotherapy and nephrectomy. These receptors were collected from a woman aged 50 to 65 with renal cell carcinoma.

The gene calls are TRBV15 and TRBJ1-4, with D perhaps TRBD1 (5 bases). The CDR3 covers 15 residues. Per germline, CDR1 LNHNV and CDR2 YYDKDF (reference sequence). V lost 0 bases, J lost 4 bases, and 9 bases lay in between. This CDR3 reads CATSRDRQGNEKLFF. DNA of the CDR3: TGTGCCACCAGCAGAGATAGGCAGGGTAATGAAAAACTGTTTTTT.

This sequence joins TRBV11-3 and TRBJ2-3; 9 nucleotides agree with TRBD2. Germline V gives CDR1 SGHNT, CDR2 YENEEA. The CDR3 has 14 residues. V shed 3 bases, J shed 5 bases, and the junction held 3 bases outside the gene matches. CDR3 DNA: TGTGCCAGCAGCTTTATGCGGGGGGGAGATACGCAGTATTTT. Translated: CASSFMRGGDTQYF.

The chain couples TRBV7-9 to TRBJ1-2; 8 bases map to TRBD1. Germline V gene sequence: CDR1 SEHNR, CDR2 FQNEAQ (reference sequence). V lost 5 bases, J lost 0 bases, and 8 bases stayed unmatched. CDR3 length equals 16 residues. In nucleotides, the CDR3 is TGTGCCAGCAGCCGTACAGGGGGAAGGGCTAACTATGGCTACACCTTC. This codes for CASSRTGGRANYGYTF.

The rearrangement links TRBV5-1 to TRBJ1-4, with no clear D. This CDR3 has 13 amino acids. V was shortened by 1 base and J by 8 bases, with 9 bases between the two germline ends. Germline V gene sequence: CDR1 SGHRS, CDR2 YFSETQ. CDR3 loop: CASSLKGVEKLFF. The CDR3 DNA sequence: TGCGCCAGCAGCTTGAAGGGTGTAGAAAAACTGTTTTTT.

The rearrangement joins TRBV7-2 to TRBJ1-1; possible D gene TRBD1, 6 bases. The CDR3 is made up of 15 amino acids. The V gene lost 1 base and the J gene lost 4 bases, with 13 bases spanning the gap. Germline values: CDR1 SGHTA, CDR2 FQGNSA. The CDR3 bases are TGTGCCAGCAGCTTAGTGGGGGGAGGGGGCACTGAAGCTTTCTTT. Its protein product is CASSLVGGGGTEAFF.

The chain joins TRBV4-3 to TRBJ1-4; D unclear. CDR3 size: 16 residues. The V and J ends lost 0 bases and 7 bases respectively, with 15 bases between them. The germline gives CDR1 LGHNA, CDR2 YSLEER. In DNA form, the CDR3 reads TGCGCCAGCAGCCAAGATCGAAACTCCCAGGCTGAAAAACTGTTTTTT. The encoded protein is CASSQDRNSQAEKLFF.

V usage is TRBV19 and J usage is TRBJ1-5; D is possibly TRBD1 (5 bases). Trimming cost V 6 bases and J 4 bases, with 16 bases left between them. Germline V gives CDR1 LNHDA, CDR2 SQIVND (reference sequence). The CDR3 loop spans 15 amino acids. The CDR3 sequence: CASSPAGKGNQPQHF. The CDR3 coding sequence is TGTGCCAGTAGCCCGGCAGGGAAGGGTAATCAGCCCCAGCATTTT.